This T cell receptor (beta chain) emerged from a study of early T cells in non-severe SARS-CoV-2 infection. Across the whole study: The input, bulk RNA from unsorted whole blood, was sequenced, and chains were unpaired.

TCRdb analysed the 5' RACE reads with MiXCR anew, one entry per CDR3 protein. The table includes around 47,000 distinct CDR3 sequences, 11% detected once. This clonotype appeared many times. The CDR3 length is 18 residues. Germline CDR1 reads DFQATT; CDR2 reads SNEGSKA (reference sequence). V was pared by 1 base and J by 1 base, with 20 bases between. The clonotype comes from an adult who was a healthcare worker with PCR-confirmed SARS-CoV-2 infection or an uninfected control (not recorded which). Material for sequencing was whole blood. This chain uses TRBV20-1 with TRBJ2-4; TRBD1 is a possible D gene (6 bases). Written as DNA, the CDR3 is TGCAGTGCTAGAGGGGGACACCTACCAAGAGGGGCCAAAAACATTCAGTACTTC. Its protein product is CSARGGHLPRGAKNIQYF.